This TCR beta chain was identified in a study of blood T cell repertoires in COVID-19. Study-level information: The study drew acute and convalescent COVID-19 samples from the United States, Italy and Spain.

In the original processing: By means of reference gene primer amplification, nucleated cell counts were estimated. Generated by immunoSEQ multiplex PCR, the TCRdb table keeps only in-frame clones and is missing some. That table is the source of V, J and clone size, and D and trimming were worked out from the DNA. The data hold a few hundred thousand clones, with roughly 82% observed a single time. The ends were cut back, 10 bases at V and 5 bases at J, with 16 bases in the middle. Germline lookup yields CDR1 MNHNY and CDR2 SVGAGI (reference sequence). The CDR3 is 13 amino acids. The chain has TRBV6-6 and TRBJ2-3; TRBD2 might be the D (6 bases). This clonotype originated in a man at least 80 years old with acute or convalescent COVID-19. The sequenced sample was peripheral blood. For the CDR3, the DNA is TGTGCCACCTCCGAGCCCGGGGGAGATACGCAGTATTTT. Amino acids: CATSEPGGDTQYF.